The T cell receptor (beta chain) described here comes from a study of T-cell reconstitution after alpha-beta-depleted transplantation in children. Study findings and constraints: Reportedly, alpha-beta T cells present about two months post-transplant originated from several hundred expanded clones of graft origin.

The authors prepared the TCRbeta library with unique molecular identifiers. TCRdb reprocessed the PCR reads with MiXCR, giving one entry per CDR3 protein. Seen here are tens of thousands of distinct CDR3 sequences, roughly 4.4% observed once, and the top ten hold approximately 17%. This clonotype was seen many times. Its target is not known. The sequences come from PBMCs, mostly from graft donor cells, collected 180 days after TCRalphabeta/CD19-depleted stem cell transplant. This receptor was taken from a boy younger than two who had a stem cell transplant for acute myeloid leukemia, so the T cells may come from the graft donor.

The CDR3 DNA reads TGTGCCAGCAGCTTAACCGCACGCTCCAATGAAAAACTGTTTTTT. This sequence encodes CASSLTARSNEKLFF. The V and J genes are TRBV11-2 and TRBJ1-4; D not resolved. The V end was cut by 2 bases, the J end by 5 bases, with 12 bases between. Germline V lookup: CDR1 SGHAT, CDR2 FQNNGV. The CDR3 loop spans 15 amino acids.